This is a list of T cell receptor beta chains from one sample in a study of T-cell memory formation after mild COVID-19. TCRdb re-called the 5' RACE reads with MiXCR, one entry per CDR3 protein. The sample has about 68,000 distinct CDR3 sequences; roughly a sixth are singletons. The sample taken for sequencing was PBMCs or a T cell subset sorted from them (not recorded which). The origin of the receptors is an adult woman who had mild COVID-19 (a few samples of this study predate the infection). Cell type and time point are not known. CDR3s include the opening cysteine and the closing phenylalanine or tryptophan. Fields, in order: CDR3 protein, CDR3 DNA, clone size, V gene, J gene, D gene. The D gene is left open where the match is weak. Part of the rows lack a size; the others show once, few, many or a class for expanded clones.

CASQQGPDSNQPQHF,TGTGCCAGCCAACAGGGTCCAGATAGCAATCAGCCCCAGCATTTT,-,TRBV7-6,TRBJ1-5,-
CAISPQGEHNEQFF,TGTGCCATCAGTCCCCAGGGGGAGCACAATGAGCAGTTCTTC,-,TRBV10-3,TRBJ2-1,TRBD1
CAWSVRDFLLTDTQYF,TGTGCCTGGAGTGTAAGGGACTTCCTTCTTACAGATACGCAGTATTTT,few,TRBV30,TRBJ2-3,-
CSARAERGLAGGLHNEQFF,TGCAGTGCTAGAGCGGAGAGGGGACTAGCGGGGGGGCTCCACAATGAGCAGTTCTTC,-,TRBV20-1,TRBJ2-1,TRBD2
CASSYYPGEKNTEAFF,TGTGCCAGCAGTTACTATCCAGGGGAAAAGAACACTGAAGCTTTCTTT,few,TRBV6-5,TRBJ1-1,-
CASRSLVSGRAEQYF,TGTGCCAGCAGGTCACTGGTTAGCGGGAGGGCCGAGCAGTACTTC,-,TRBV7-8,TRBJ2-7,TRBD2
CASSLVQGNIQYF,TGTGCCAGCAGCTTAGTCCAGGGGAACATTCAGTACTTC,many,TRBV7-9,TRBJ2-4,-
CSASNRRETQYF,TGCAGTGCTAGTAACCGGAGGGAGACCCAGTACTTC,-,TRBV20-1,TRBJ2-5,-
CATSDPYGTGGYTF,TGTGCCACCAGTGACCCCTACGGAACAGGAGGCTACACCTTC,-,TRBV24-1,TRBJ1-2,-
CASSYWTGGYGYTF,TGTGCCAGCAGTTACTGGACAGGCGGATATGGCTACACCTTC,few,TRBV6-2/TRBV6-3,TRBJ1-2,TRBD1
CASSELAGWANEQFF,TGTGCCAGCAGTGAACTGGCGGGGTGGGCCAATGAGCAGTTCTTC,few,TRBV2,TRBJ2-1,-
CATSDTDKNTEAFF,TGTGCCACCAGTGACACAGACAAGAACACTGAAGCTTTCTTT,-,TRBV24-1,TRBJ1-1,-
CASSLAGMAEAFF,TGTGCCAGCAGCTTGGCGGGAATGGCTGAAGCTTTCTTT,few,TRBV7-9,TRBJ1-1,-
CASSSGTGGEQFF,TGTGCCAGCAGCTCCGGGACAGGGGGTGAGCAGTTCTTC,few,TRBV7-9,TRBJ2-1,TRBD1
CASSLWDSAYNEQFF,TGCGCCAGCAGCTTGTGGGACTCGGCCTACAATGAGCAGTTCTTC,many,TRBV5-1,TRBJ2-1,-
CASSLSATRTDTQYF,TGTGCCAGCAGCTTATCGGCGACTCGCACAGATACGCAGTATTTT,-,TRBV7-3,TRBJ2-3,-
CASKGLAGPETQYF,TGTGCCAGCAAAGGCCTCGCAGGGCCGGAGACCCAGTACTTC,-,TRBV27,TRBJ2-5,-
CASSQPTVSYEQYF,TGCGCCAGCAGCCAACCGACAGTCTCCTACGAGCAGTACTTC,few,TRBV4-1,TRBJ2-7,-
CASNPTRAEGTQYF,TGTGCCAGCAACCCGACTCGCGCGGAAGGTACGCAGTATTTT,few,TRBV9,TRBJ2-3,-
CATCGTSGLTSTDTQYF,TGTGCCACCTGTGGGACTAGCGGGCTTACTAGCACAGATACGCAGTATTTT,-,TRBV12-3/TRBV12-4,TRBJ2-3,TRBD2
CASSYAEGLSSYNEQFF,TGTGCCAGCAGTTACGCCGAAGGGTTAAGCTCCTACAATGAGCAGTTCTTC,-,TRBV6-6,TRBJ2-1,-
CSAVTGAVTNTEAFF,TGCAGTGCTGTTACAGGGGCGGTAACGAACACTGAAGCTTTCTTT,-,TRBV20-1,TRBJ1-1,TRBD1
CASSLFTKGPHNEQFF,TGTGCCAGCAGCTTATTCACGAAAGGTCCCCACAATGAGCAGTTCTTC,-,TRBV7-8,TRBJ2-1,-
CASSLVVQGDEQFF,TGTGCCAGCAGCTTAGTTGTTCAGGGGGATGAGCAGTTCTTC,few,TRBV7-9,TRBJ2-1,TRBD1
CASSVGDTTYEQYF,TGTGCCAGCAGCGTAGGGGACACTACCTACGAGCAGTACTTC,few,TRBV9,TRBJ2-7,-
CASARTGLTFF,TGTGCCAGCGCAAGGACAGGGCTAACTTTCTTT,few,TRBV6-1,TRBJ1-1,TRBD1
CASSQVRAEEQFF,TGTGCCAGCAGCCAAGTCAGAGCGGAAGAGCAGTTCTTC,few,TRBV4-2,TRBJ2-1,-
CASSQDNEQYF,TGTGCCAGCAGCCAAGATAACGAGCAGTACTTC,few,TRBV4-2,TRBJ2-7,-
CASSRGEGGYNEQFF,TGCGCCAGCAGCCGCGGAGAAGGAGGCTACAATGAGCAGTTCTTC,-,TRBV5-1,TRBJ2-1,-
CATTARNTGELFF,TGTGCCACTACAGCGAGGAACACCGGGGAGCTGTTTTTT,few,TRBV24-1,TRBJ2-2,-
CASSVLGRLGQETQYF,TGTGCCAGCAGTGTCCTTGGACGTCTCGGCCAAGAGACCCAGTACTTC,-,TRBV3-1,TRBJ2-5,-
CASSLSPRTSYEQYF,TGTGCCAGCAGCTTATCCCCACGGACCTCCTACGAGCAGTACTTC,-,TRBV7-6,TRBJ2-7,-
CAWSVFTGSEQYF,TGTGCCTGGAGTGTATTTACGGGGAGCGAGCAGTACTTC,-,TRBV30,TRBJ2-7,-
CASTTEMETQYF,TGTGCCAGCACTACAGAAATGGAGACCCAGTACTTC,-,TRBV18,TRBJ2-5,-
CASSVASGANVLTF,TGTGCCAGCAGCGTAGCGTCTGGGGCCAACGTCCTGACTTTC,-,TRBV9,TRBJ2-6,-
CASSQEWVGTARRRSYEQYF,TGCGCCAGCAGCCAAGAGTGGGTTGGAACAGCGAGGAGAAGGAGCTACGAGCAGTACTTC,few,TRBV4-3,TRBJ2-7,-
CASSVEVGTDTQYF,TGTGCCAGCAGCGTAGAGGTGGGAACAGATACGCAGTATTTT,few,TRBV9,TRBJ2-3,-
CASSQVLQGANTEAFF,TGCGCCAGCAGCCAAGTTCTACAGGGTGCGAACACTGAAGCTTTCTTT,-,TRBV4-1,TRBJ1-1,-
CASSVASDFGYTF,TGTGCCAGCAGCGTAGCGTCAGACTTTGGCTACACCTTC,-,TRBV9,TRBJ1-2,-